This T cell receptor beta chain was retrieved from a study of blood T cell repertoires in COVID-19. TCRdb keeps only in-frame clones here, not all; method: immunoSEQ multiplex PCR. This sample has roughly 160,000 clones, with around 90% found just once. Material for sequencing was peripheral blood. The TCR sequence derives from a woman aged 55-75 years who had recovered from COVID-19.

The DNA of the CDR3 is TGTGCCAGCAGCCGGACTAGCGGGAATACAGATACGCAGTATTTT. Translated: CASSRTSGNTDTQYF. This sequence joins TRBV9 and TRBJ2-3; TRBD2 aligns across 12 bases. Germline V lookup: CDR1 SGDLS, CDR2 YYNGEE. The CDR3 has 15 residues. J gave up 3 bases and V 4 bases, and 3 bases lay outside the gene matches.